This TCR beta chain was captured in a study of cytomegalovirus exposure and HLA in healthy donors. 60 Vbeta and 13 Jbeta primers were used in PCR. Measured with immunoSEQ multiplex PCR; TCRdb has only the in-frame clones, and not every one. Its clone listing holds around 31,000 clones. The CDR3 covers 13 residues. V was trimmed by 6 bases and J by 6 bases, leaving 14 bases between them. CDR1 MDHEN and CDR2 SYDVKM come from the germline V gene. Sequencing input: PBMCs. The TCR was taken from a female donor in good health and CMV-seronegative. This chain links TRBV28 with TRBJ1-2; the D gene is possibly TRBD1 (5 bases). This CDR3 reads CASRVSGGDGYTF. The CDR3 DNA sequence: TGTGCCAGCAGGGTTTCGGGAGGGGATGGCTACACCTTC.